This T cell receptor (beta chain) came from a study of T cell responses to AZD1222 COVID-19 vaccine. General study findings and limits: Spike was spanned by vaccine-associated CD4 TCRs, which were dominant at 160-218 and 743-854. Only six or seven AZD1222 recipients tested seropositive at baseline.

In regard to this clone: Its antigen remains unidentified.

Method: immunoSEQ multiplex PCR; TCRdb's copy keeps in-frame clones and lacks some. Among roughly 140,000 clones listed, under 95% were seen once. Trimming took 4 bases from V and 5 from J; bases not matched to a gene: 8. The germline V gene encodes CDR1 SGDLS and CDR2 YYNGEE. CDR3 length equals 14 residues. The sample in question was peripheral blood, obtained 28 days after the second AZD1222 dose. The source is an adult who received the AZD1222 COVID-19 vaccine. The chain combines TRBV9 with TRBJ2-7; 8 positions match TRBD1. The CDR3 here is CASSTGQGMDEQYF. Here the CDR3 DNA reads TGTGCCAGCAGCACAGGACAGGGAATGGACGAGCAGTACTTC.